This is a list of T cell receptor beta chains from one sample in a study of cytomegalovirus exposure and HLA in healthy donors. The data were produced by immunoSEQ multiplex PCR, yet TCRdb's version contains in-frame clones alone and is incomplete. The repertoire has tens of thousands of clones, over 40% of them found once; the top ten carry around 6.2%. Sequenced material: PBMCs. The receptors originated from a woman in her 40s in good health and CMV-seropositive. Each CDR3 is given with its conserved first and last residue. D genes are given only for firm matches. Clone size, where shown, is once, few, many, or a class for clones that have expanded.

CDR3 DNA: TGTGCCAGAACGACAGGGACGGGCTATGGCTACACCTTC; CDR3 protein: CARTTGTGYGYTF; J gene: TRBJ1-2; D gene: TRBD1; clone size: once; V gene: TRBV2
CDR3 DNA: TGTGCCAGCAGCTTAACTTATAGCTCTGGGGCCAACGTCCTGACTTTC; CDR3 protein: CASSLTYSSGANVLTF; J gene: TRBJ2-6; D gene: .; clone size: .; V gene: TRBV11-3
CDR3 DNA: TGTGCCAGCAGCGTTACAGGGGAAGAGACCCAGTACTTC; CDR3 protein: CASSVTGEETQYF; J gene: TRBJ2-5; D gene: TRBD1; clone size: few; V gene: TRBV9
CDR3 DNA: TGCGCCAGCAGCTTCCAAGGTAGCGTCGATGAGCAGTTCTTC; CDR3 protein: CASSFQGSVDEQFF; J gene: TRBJ2-1; D gene: .; clone size: .; V gene: TRBV5-1
CDR3 DNA: TGTGCCAGCAGCCATGTAGGGGTCACTGAAGCTTTCTTT; CDR3 protein: CASSHVGVTEAFF; J gene: TRBJ1-1; D gene: .; clone size: .; V gene: TRBV4-2
CDR3 DNA: TGTGCCAGCAGGCGGGGACAGGGTGGCTCACCCCTCCACTTT; CDR3 protein: CASRRGQGGSPLHF; J gene: TRBJ1-6; D gene: TRBD1; clone size: few; V gene: TRBV2
CDR3 DNA: TGTGCCACCAGCAGCCGGGGGGGCATGGAGACCCAGTACTTC; CDR3 protein: CATSSRGGMETQYF; J gene: TRBJ2-5; D gene: TRBD2; clone size: few; V gene: TRBV15
CDR3 DNA: TGTGCCAGCAGCGCCAAAAACACAGGCTTCTATGGCTACACCTTC; CDR3 protein: CASSAKNTGFYGYTF; J gene: TRBJ1-2; D gene: .; clone size: .; V gene: TRBV7-2
CDR3 DNA: TGTGCCAGCAGTCAACAGGGATATTTGAACTTTTACACCTTC; CDR3 protein: CASSQQGYLNFYTF; J gene: TRBJ1-2; D gene: .; clone size: .; V gene: TRBV27
CDR3 DNA: TGCGCCAGCAGCCCAAGCGCGGGACGGGACTACGAGCAGTACTTC; CDR3 protein: CASSPSAGRDYEQYF; J gene: TRBJ2-7; D gene: .; clone size: .; V gene: TRBV4-3
CDR3 DNA: TGTGCCAGCAGTGCGGGACTAGTAGAGACCCAGTACTTC; CDR3 protein: CASSAGLVETQYF; J gene: TRBJ2-5; D gene: TRBD2; clone size: .; V gene: TRBV6-1
CDR3 DNA: TGTGCCAGCAGTGAATCTATCCCCAGGGATTATAGCAATCAGCCCCAGCATTTT; CDR3 protein: CASSESIPRDYSNQPQHF; J gene: TRBJ1-5; D gene: .; clone size: .; V gene: TRBV25-1
CDR3 DNA: TGTGCCAGCAGCGATGGGACAGGGGGTCCCTACGAGCAGTACTTC; CDR3 protein: CASSDGTGGPYEQYF; J gene: TRBJ2-7; D gene: TRBD1; clone size: few; V gene: TRBV7-9
CDR3 DNA: TGTGCCAGCAGCGGGACTAGCGGGGGTATCACCGGGGAGCTGTTTTTT; CDR3 protein: CASSGTSGGITGELFF; J gene: TRBJ2-2; D gene: TRBD2; clone size: .; V gene: TRBV7-2
CDR3 DNA: TGTGCCAGCAGCCCTGGACTAGCGGGGGCCAACTACGAGCAGTACTTC; CDR3 protein: CASSPGLAGANYEQYF; J gene: TRBJ2-7; D gene: TRBD2; clone size: .; V gene: TRBV7-2
CDR3 DNA: TGTGCCAGTAACTTAAGGCTAGCCCCCCACGAGCAGTACTTC; CDR3 protein: CASNLRLAPHEQYF; J gene: TRBJ2-7; D gene: .; clone size: .; V gene: TRBV28
CDR3 DNA: TGTGCCAGCAGCCTTGGGGACAGGAGTATGAACGGCTACACCTTC; CDR3 protein: CASSLGDRSMNGYTF; J gene: TRBJ1-2; D gene: TRBD1; clone size: .; V gene: TRBV28
CDR3 DNA: TGTGCCAGCAGCGTAGACGTGGGGCGCTCACCCCTCCACTTT; CDR3 protein: CASSVDVGRSPLHF; J gene: TRBJ1-6; D gene: .; clone size: .; V gene: TRBV9
CDR3 DNA: TGTGCCAGCAGGGGGGCGTTTGGGGTGGGGTACGAGCAGTACTTC; CDR3 protein: CASRGAFGVGYEQYF; J gene: TRBJ2-7; D gene: .; clone size: few; V gene: TRBV28
CDR3 DNA: TGTGCCAGCAGCTTAAATTTCGGACAGAACTACGAGCAGTACTTC; CDR3 protein: CASSLNFGQNYEQYF; J gene: TRBJ2-7; D gene: .; clone size: .; V gene: TRBV7-9
CDR3 DNA: TGCGCCAGCAGCTTGCGGACAGGGAATGAAAAACTGTTTTTT; CDR3 protein: CASSLRTGNEKLFF; J gene: TRBJ1-4; D gene: TRBD1; clone size: .; V gene: TRBV5-1
CDR3 DNA: TGCGCCAGCCGCAAGGGGGCAGGTTTCGCAGATACGCAGTATTTT; CDR3 protein: CASRKGAGFADTQYF; J gene: TRBJ2-3; D gene: TRBD1; clone size: medium-sized; V gene: TRBV4-1
CDR3 DNA: TGTGCCATCAGTGGGGACAGAAACTATCAGCCCCAGCATTTT; CDR3 protein: CAISGDRNYQPQHF; J gene: TRBJ1-5; D gene: TRBD1; clone size: .; V gene: TRBV10-3
CDR3 DNA: TGTGCCACCAGCAAGGGACTAGCGGGGGCCTACGAGCAGTACTTC; CDR3 protein: CATSKGLAGAYEQYF; J gene: TRBJ2-7; D gene: TRBD2; clone size: .; V gene: TRBV15
CDR3 DNA: TGTGCCAGCAGGCGGGGAGGTGGCAATCAGCCCCAGCATTTT; CDR3 protein: CASRRGGGNQPQHF; J gene: TRBJ1-5; D gene: .; clone size: .; V gene: TRBV2
CDR3 DNA: TGTGCCAGCAGCCAAGACCTACCTCTAGCGGGGGGCAGATCCTACGAGCAGTACTTC; CDR3 protein: CASSQDLPLAGGRSYEQYF; J gene: TRBJ2-7; D gene: TRBD2; clone size: few; V gene: TRBV4-2
CDR3 DNA: TGTGCCAGCAGCTTATACGGCGGGGGGCAGTCGAACACTGAAGCTTTCTTT; CDR3 protein: CASSLYGGGQSNTEAFF; J gene: TRBJ1-1; D gene: .; clone size: few; V gene: TRBV7-9
CDR3 DNA: TGTGCCACCTCTTCCCTGGGGAGCGGGGCTACCTACGAGCAGTACTTC; CDR3 protein: CATSSLGSGATYEQYF; J gene: TRBJ2-7; D gene: TRBD2; clone size: few; V gene: TRBV15
CDR3 DNA: TGTGCCAGCAGCCCCGATGCGGGGGGATACAATGAGCAGTTCTTC; CDR3 protein: CASSPDAGGYNEQFF; J gene: TRBJ2-1; D gene: TRBD2; clone size: .; V gene: TRBV4-2
CDR3 DNA: TGTGCCAGCTCACCGGGACAGGGGGCGGCCACTGAAGCTTTCTTT; CDR3 protein: CASSPGQGAATEAFF; J gene: TRBJ1-1; D gene: TRBD1; clone size: once; V gene: TRBV18
CDR3 DNA: TGTGCCTGGGCGGTACTGGAGACCCAGTACTTC; CDR3 protein: CAWAVLETQYF; J gene: TRBJ2-5; D gene: .; clone size: .; V gene: TRBV30
CDR3 DNA: TGTGCCAGCAGTGAAGCACGGGGAAGCTCCTACGAGCAGTACTTC; CDR3 protein: CASSEARGSSYEQYF; J gene: TRBJ2-7; D gene: .; clone size: .; V gene: TRBV2
CDR3 DNA: TGCGCCAGCAGCCAAGATGGGGGCCACTACAATGAGCAGTTCTTC; CDR3 protein: CASSQDGGHYNEQFF; J gene: TRBJ2-1; D gene: .; clone size: few; V gene: TRBV4-1
CDR3 DNA: TGTGCCAGCTCACCGACGGGACAGGGTTACCTCTATGGCTACACCTTC; CDR3 protein: CASSPTGQGYLYGYTF; J gene: TRBJ1-2; D gene: TRBD1; clone size: .; V gene: TRBV18
CDR3 DNA: TGTGCCAGCAGCTTATCCACGGGAGAGGGATATGGCTACACCTTC; CDR3 protein: CASSLSTGEGYGYTF; J gene: TRBJ1-2; D gene: .; clone size: .; V gene: TRBV7-8
CDR3 DNA: TGCGCCAGCAGTGACCGATTTGGGCTAGCGGGGGGACAAGAGACCCAGTACTTC; CDR3 protein: CASSDRFGLAGGQETQYF; J gene: TRBJ2-5; D gene: TRBD2; clone size: few; V gene: TRBV10-2
CDR3 DNA: TGCGCCAGCAGCTTGCTAGGAGGGGGCGGGGTATCTGGGGCCAACGTCCTGACTTTC; CDR3 protein: CASSLLGGGGVSGANVLTF; J gene: TRBJ2-6; D gene: .; clone size: .; V gene: TRBV5-1
CDR3 DNA: TGTGCCAGTAGTATCGACAGGGTCACGGTGACCCAGTACTTC; CDR3 protein: CASSIDRVTVTQYF; J gene: TRBJ2-5; D gene: TRBD1; clone size: .; V gene: TRBV19
CDR3 DNA: TGTGCCAGCAGCGCCACAGGGGGCGCCTTGAATGGCTACACCTTC; CDR3 protein: CASSATGGALNGYTF; J gene: TRBJ1-2; D gene: TRBD1; clone size: .; V gene: TRBV7-9